Listed below are T cell receptor beta chains from one sample, sequenced in a study of shared clonotypes between healthy human individuals. Data came from immunoSEQ multiplex PCR; TCRdb stores just in-frame clones and leaves some out. Of 2 million to 2.5 million clones in the sample, approximately 90% were seen once. Sequencing input: naive CD4+ T cells from PBMCs. These receptors were collected from a young man in good health. Some clones in this sample may be carry-over from other donors' samples. The CDR3 runs from the conserved cysteine through the conserved F or W. Fields, in order: clone size, V gene, D gene, J gene, CDR3 protein, CDR3 DNA. D genes are given only for firm matches. Clone size is not always given. Where it is, it says once, few, many or a class for expanded clones.

NA	TRBV28	NA	TRBJ1-2	CASRGLEYGYTF	TGTGCCAGCCGAGGCCTGGAGTATGGCTACACCTTC
NA	TRBV18	NA	TRBJ2-5	CASSFEKTQYF	TGTGCCAGCTCATTTGAAAAGACCCAGTACTTC
NA	TRBV13	TRBD2	TRBJ2-5	CASSPGIAGGGETQYF	TGTGCCAGCAGCCCCGGTATAGCGGGAGGTGGGGAGACCCAGTACTTC
NA	TRBV6-4	TRBD2	TRBJ2-1	CASRSSGRKNEQFF	TGTGCCAGCAGATCTAGCGGGAGGAAAAATGAGCAGTTCTTC
NA	TRBV7-3	TRBD2	TRBJ2-1	CASSPQRDYNEQFF	TGTGCCAGCAGCCCCCAGCGGGACTACAATGAGCAGTTCTTC
NA	TRBV28	NA	TRBJ1-5	CASSGTTRNQPQHF	TGTGCCAGCAGCGGGACGACGAGGAACCAGCCCCAGCATTTT
NA	TRBV12-1	NA	TRBJ2-2	CASTHPRREGPGTGELFF	TGTGCCAGCACCCATCCTCGGCGGGAGGGCCCCGGCACCGGGGAGCTGTTTTTT
few	TRBV5-3	NA	TRBJ1-5	CARSLPMRRRNQPQHF	TGTGCCAGAAGCTTGCCCATGCGGAGGCGCAATCAGCCCCAGCATTTT
NA	TRBV6-5	NA	TRBJ1-4	CASSTSLGEKLFF	TGTGCCAGCAGTACAAGCCTTGGTGAAAAACTGTTTTTT
NA	TRBV19	NA	TRBJ2-7	CASPDSPAPYEQYF	TGTGCCAGCCCTGACAGCCCGGCACCCTACGAGCAGTACTTC